The T cell receptor beta chain described here comes from a study of tumor-infiltrating lymphocytes in primary liver carcinoma. As for the study in general: Spanning 30 to 69 years of age, the patients were men and women. General study results and limits: Against blood, tumors held a significantly higher top-250-clone fraction (p = 0.039).

Co-extraction of both nucleic acids (RNA and DNA) used about 18-34 mg of unsorted bulk tissue. Notes on this clonotype: The antigen is not known. At one end the junction does not follow the germline gene, possibly because of a read error.

Constant-region priming of about 500 ng total RNA yielded TCR beta cDNA. Slightly modified ARM-PCR with three nested multiplex PCR rounds yielded TCR beta libraries. PCR rounds one and two used TRBV1-TRBV30 forward primers with a C-beta reverse primer for roughly 10 cycles each. TCRdb itself ran the multiplex PCR reads through MiXCR, one entry per CDR3 protein. The repertoire consists of 55,000 or so distinct CDR3 sequences, with approximately 70% occurring once and the leading ten covering 55% to 70%. Per the germline V gene, CDR1 is SEHNR and CDR2 is FQNEAQ (reference sequence). There are 13 residues in the CDR3.

Sequencing input: liver tumor tissue from sampling region 2. Stated subset: tumor region T2, inferior pole. This clonotype was obtained from a middle-aged man with primary liver carcinoma and hepatitis B virus infection. The chain links TRBV7-9 to TRBJ1-1, with D uncertain. CDR3 coding DNA: TGTGCCATCACCGGCAGACCGAACACTAAAGCTTTCTTT. The encoded protein is CAITGRPNTKAFF.